The rows below give T cell receptor beta chains drawn from one sample of a study of T cell repertoires in cytomegalovirus infection. Their antigens are not known. TCRdb re-derived calls from the reads in MiXCR, one entry per CDR3 protein. The sample lists 200,000 or so distinct CDR3 sequences; 35% to 40% were seen once. The sequencing used CD8+ T cells from cultured PBMCs, collected from culture after CMV antigen stimulation. The origin of the receptors is a human donor in good health (CMV status not recorded). Some clones in this sample may be carry-over from other donors' samples. Each CDR3 is given without its conserved first and last residue. Fields, in order: V gene, J gene, CDR3 protein.

TRBV3-1	TRBJ2-1	ASLDPGLSNEQF
TRBV11-3	TRBJ2-3	ASSLDSGQGTDTQY
TRBV20-1	TRBJ2-1	SARDPPRGLAGGPLYNEQF
TRBV11-2	TRBJ2-3	ASSLWTSGGVNTQY
TRBV28	TRBJ2-1	ASSLYLARFRGYYNEQF
TRBV6-5	TRBJ1-2	ASSSTGQATNYGYT
TRBV19	TRBJ2-1	ASRIRDRGLGDNEQF
TRBV28	TRBJ2-2	ASSFLPGLGTGELF
TRBV12-3/TRBV12-4	TRBJ1-1	ASSLGQGDWVGTEAF
TRBV25-1	TRBJ2-3	ASSPPGFTDTQY
TRBV12-3/TRBV12-4	TRBJ1-1	ASSADRGNTEAF
TRBV7-4	TRBJ1-6	ASSLQQGNSPLH
TRBV20-1	TRBJ1-2	SARQGNGYT
TRBV10-3	TRBJ2-5	AISEPGLAGSLQETQY
TRBV5-4	TRBJ1-2	ASSFSQGVGGYT
TRBV12-5	TRBJ1-2	ASGEGDTIGHGST
TRBV25-1	TRBJ1-3	ASSEGGSGNTIY
TRBV6-6	TRBJ2-3	ASSYLTGGTDTQY
TRBV6-8	TRBJ1-6	ASSLYTEEINSPLH
TRBV29-1	TRBJ2-2	SVGWTGELF
TRBV7-9	TRBJ1-3	ASSPRIGGNDGNTIY
TRBV19	TRBJ2-2	ASSISRGSNTGELF
TRBV7-6	TRBJ2-2	ASSGTAGEVF